This T cell receptor (beta chain) derives from a study of blood T cells in healthy people across ages. PCR was performed a second time for about 7 to 12 cycles using a sample-barcoded 5' primer and a J-beta primer mix. A template-switch adaptor containing 12 random nucleotides labeled each cDNA molecule. From the 5' RACE reads, TCRdb called clonotypes with MiXCR, one entry per CDR3 protein. The sample holds 1.5 million to 2 million distinct CDR3 sequences, 28% seen once. Germline V lookup: CDR1 KGHDR, CDR2 SFDVKD. CDR3 size: 14 residues. Remarks on this clonotype: One junction end does not reproduce the germline sequence, and a read error may be involved.

The sequencing sample was made of blood. The sequence was obtained from a woman younger than 45 in good health. This chain joins TRBV24-1 and TRBJ2-5; no reliable D call. The CDR3, as DNA: TGTGCCACCAGTGATCCGGACGGACCAGAGACCCTGTACTTC. Protein sequence: CATSDPDGPETLYF.